Listed below are T cell receptor beta chains from one sample, sequenced in a study of blood T cell repertoires in COVID-19. Only in-frame clones appear in the TCRdb table, and some are missing; sequencing was by immunoSEQ multiplex PCR. The sample lists 50,000 to 75,000 clones, 88% seen once, with 20% to 25% in the top ten. Sequencing was done on a sample of peripheral blood. Receptors originate from a woman aged 45 to 65 with active or convalescent COVID-19. Each CDR3 is given with its conserved first and last residue. Each record gives: J gene, clone size, V gene, D gene, CDR3 protein, CDR3 DNA. D genes are given only for firm matches. Clone size is given for some rows only: seen once, a few or many times, or a class if the clone is expanded.

j_call: TRBJ2-7; clone_size: NA; v_call: TRBV6-5; d_call: TRBD1; cdr3_aa: CASRRRDRAYEQYF; cdr3_nt: TGTGCCAGCAGGCGTCGGGACAGGGCCTACGAGCAGTACTTC
j_call: TRBJ2-7; clone_size: NA; v_call: TRBV11-3; d_call: TRBD1; cdr3_aa: CASSSDRGNYEQYF; cdr3_nt: TGTGCCAGCAGCTCCGACAGGGGTAACTACGAGCAGTACTTC
j_call: TRBJ2-7; clone_size: NA; v_call: TRBV28; d_call: TRBD1; cdr3_aa: CASSKPGGPYEQYF; cdr3_nt: TGTGCCAGCAGTAAACCAGGGGGCCCCTACGAGCAGTACTTC
j_call: TRBJ2-1; clone_size: NA; v_call: TRBV7-6; d_call: NA; cdr3_aa: CASSLYYPSSYNEQFF; cdr3_nt: TGTGCCAGCAGCTTATACTACCCTAGCTCCTACAATGAGCAGTTCTTC
j_call: TRBJ1-1; clone_size: NA; v_call: TRBV7-8; d_call: NA; cdr3_aa: CASSLEAILETEAFF; cdr3_nt: TGTGCCAGCAGCTTAGAGGCCATCCTGGAGACTGAAGCTTTCTTT
j_call: TRBJ2-1; clone_size: NA; v_call: TRBV9; d_call: TRBD2; cdr3_aa: CASSARLAEPVYNEQFF; cdr3_nt: TGTGCCAGCAGCGCCCGACTAGCGGAACCGGTTTACAATGAGCAGTTCTTC
j_call: TRBJ2-7; clone_size: NA; v_call: TRBV18; d_call: NA; cdr3_aa: CASSQGSGVSYEQYF; cdr3_nt: TGTGCCAGCTCACAAGGGTCAGGGGTCTCCTACGAGCAGTACTTC
j_call: TRBJ2-5; clone_size: NA; v_call: TRBV5-4; d_call: NA; cdr3_aa: CASSLAGGMETQYF; cdr3_nt: TGTGCCAGCAGCCTCGCAGGGGGGATGGAGACCCAGTACTTC
j_call: TRBJ2-1; clone_size: NA; v_call: TRBV6-5; d_call: TRBD1; cdr3_aa: CAGRRQGHEQFF; cdr3_nt: TGTGCCGGAAGAAGACAGGGCCATGAGCAGTTCTTC
j_call: TRBJ2-5; clone_size: NA; v_call: TRBV6-1; d_call: TRBD2; cdr3_aa: CASSDISGRELRETQYF; cdr3_nt: TGTGCCAGCAGTGATATCTCGGGGAGGGAATTGCGAGAGACCCAGTACTTC
j_call: TRBJ1-1; clone_size: NA; v_call: TRBV6-1; d_call: NA; cdr3_aa: CASSEGAGASTEAFF; cdr3_nt: TGTGCCAGCAGTGAAGGGGCGGGGGCAAGCACTGAAGCTTTCTTT
j_call: TRBJ2-7; clone_size: once; v_call: TRBV4-1; d_call: TRBD2; cdr3_aa: CASSQRGLAGGHYEQYF; cdr3_nt: TGCGCCAGCAGCCAACGCGGACTAGCGGGAGGCCACTACGAGCAGTACTTC
j_call: TRBJ2-7; clone_size: NA; v_call: TRBV5-6; d_call: NA; cdr3_aa: CASTFGSLLEQYF; cdr3_nt: TGTGCCAGCACCTTCGGGTCCCTCCTCGAGCAGTACTTC
j_call: TRBJ1-3; clone_size: few; v_call: TRBV11-2; d_call: NA; cdr3_aa: CASSLVRGRTGNTIYF; cdr3_nt: TGTGCCAGCAGCTTAGTTCGAGGGAGGACTGGAAACACCATATATTTT
j_call: TRBJ2-5; clone_size: NA; v_call: TRBV9; d_call: TRBD2; cdr3_aa: CASSSSGTTDTVPSETQYF; cdr3_nt: TGTGCCAGCAGCTCATCCGGGACTACCGATACTGTTCCTTCGGAGACCCAGTACTTC
j_call: TRBJ2-5; clone_size: few; v_call: TRBV30; d_call: TRBD1; cdr3_aa: CAMGQGTETQYF; cdr3_nt: TGTGCCATGGGACAGGGGACAGAGACCCAGTACTTC
j_call: TRBJ2-7; clone_size: NA; v_call: TRBV27; d_call: NA; cdr3_aa: CASSLRGQHPYEQYF; cdr3_nt: TGTGCCAGCAGTTTGCGGGGACAGCACCCCTACGAGCAGTACTTC
j_call: TRBJ2-3; clone_size: NA; v_call: TRBV9; d_call: TRBD2; cdr3_aa: CASSVFSLGLESDTQYF; cdr3_nt: TGTGCCAGCAGCGTATTTAGTTTAGGACTAGAGTCCGATACGCAGTATTTT
j_call: TRBJ1-2; clone_size: NA; v_call: TRBV6-1; d_call: NA; cdr3_aa: CASSEVPGTNPYGYTF; cdr3_nt: TGTGCCAGCAGTGAAGTTCCAGGAACGAACCCTTACGGCTACACCTTC
j_call: TRBJ1-1; clone_size: medium-sized; v_call: TRBV19; d_call: NA; cdr3_aa: CASSIDNSGNTEAFF; cdr3_nt: TGTGCCAGTAGTATAGATAATTCGGGGAACACTGAAGCTTTCTTT
j_call: TRBJ2-7; clone_size: NA; v_call: TRBV18; d_call: TRBD1; cdr3_aa: CASSPGGQVVSYEQYF; cdr3_nt: TGTGCCAGCTCACCAGGAGGACAGGTAGTATCCTACGAGCAGTACTTC
j_call: TRBJ2-3; clone_size: NA; v_call: TRBV9; d_call: TRBD2; cdr3_aa: CASSPRLAASTDTQYF; cdr3_nt: TGTGCCAGCAGCCCAAGACTAGCGGCTAGCACAGATACGCAGTATTTT
j_call: TRBJ2-7; clone_size: NA; v_call: TRBV2; d_call: NA; cdr3_aa: CASSREAGSSYEQYF; cdr3_nt: TGTGCCAGCAGTAGGGAAGCGGGTTCCTCCTACGAGCAGTACTTC
j_call: TRBJ1-1; clone_size: once; v_call: TRBV5-6; d_call: TRBD1; cdr3_aa: CASRALGQGESTEAFF; cdr3_nt: TGTGCCAGCAGGGCTTTGGGACAGGGGGAGTCCACTGAAGCTTTCTTT
j_call: TRBJ2-5; clone_size: NA; v_call: TRBV5-4; d_call: NA; cdr3_aa: CASSSDIPLTQYF; cdr3_nt: TGTGCCAGCAGCTCGGACATCCCATTGACCCAGTACTTC
j_call: TRBJ1-5; clone_size: NA; v_call: TRBV29-1; d_call: TRBD1; cdr3_aa: CSVTTGDYQPQHF; cdr3_nt: TGCAGCGTTACGACAGGGGATTATCAGCCCCAGCATTTT
j_call: TRBJ2-1; clone_size: NA; v_call: TRBV6-1; d_call: NA; cdr3_aa: CASSVLGGSDYNEQFF; cdr3_nt: TGTGCCAGCAGTGTTCTCGGCGGGTCGGACTACAATGAGCAGTTCTTC
j_call: TRBJ2-2; clone_size: NA; v_call: TRBV15; d_call: NA; cdr3_aa: CATSRGGSKTGELFF; cdr3_nt: TGTGCCACCAGCAGAGGAGGCAGTAAGACCGGGGAGCTGTTTTTT
j_call: TRBJ2-5; clone_size: NA; v_call: TRBV5-1; d_call: NA; cdr3_aa: CASKGQVRRGETQYF; cdr3_nt: TGCGCCAGCAAAGGACAGGTTAGGAGGGGAGAGACCCAGTACTTC
j_call: TRBJ1-1; clone_size: NA; v_call: TRBV19; d_call: TRBD1; cdr3_aa: CATEQGAHGWENTEAFF; cdr3_nt: TGTGCCACCGAACAGGGGGCGCATGGGTGGGAGAACACTGAAGCTTTCTTT
j_call: TRBJ2-5; clone_size: NA; v_call: TRBV5-4; d_call: TRBD2; cdr3_aa: CASSFGGQETQYF; cdr3_nt: TGTGCCAGCAGCTTCGGGGGGCAAGAGACCCAGTACTTC
j_call: TRBJ1-2; clone_size: NA; v_call: TRBV5-6; d_call: NA; cdr3_aa: CASSPTGRLLKPANYGYTF; cdr3_nt: TGTGCCAGCAGCCCGACAGGTCGACTTTTAAAACCAGCTAACTATGGCTACACCTTC
j_call: TRBJ1-5; clone_size: NA; v_call: TRBV28; d_call: NA; cdr3_aa: CASPGARQPQHF; cdr3_nt: TGTGCCAGCCCAGGGGCGAGGCAGCCCCAGCATTTT
j_call: TRBJ1-6; clone_size: few; v_call: TRBV7-3; d_call: NA; cdr3_aa: CASSLTGDGSPLHF; cdr3_nt: TGTGCCAGCAGCTTAACCGGGGATGGGTCACCCCTCCACTTT
j_call: TRBJ2-7; clone_size: NA; v_call: TRBV2; d_call: NA; cdr3_aa: CASSGELASYEQYF; cdr3_nt: TGTGCCAGCAGTGGGGAGCTAGCGTCCTACGAGCAGTACTTC
j_call: TRBJ2-2; clone_size: NA; v_call: TRBV19; d_call: NA; cdr3_aa: CASSIVAGNTGELFF; cdr3_nt: TGTGCCAGTAGTATAGTGGCAGGGAACACCGGGGAGCTGTTTTTT
j_call: TRBJ2-6; clone_size: NA; v_call: TRBV27; d_call: NA; cdr3_aa: CASSLSSGANVLTF; cdr3_nt: TGTGCCAGCAGTTTGAGCTCTGGGGCCAACGTCCTGACTTTC
j_call: TRBJ2-3; clone_size: NA; v_call: TRBV11-2; d_call: NA; cdr3_aa: CASSSKNGRTTDTQYF; cdr3_nt: TGTGCCAGCAGCTCAAAGAACGGGAGAACTACAGATACGCAGTATTTT
j_call: TRBJ2-7; clone_size: many; v_call: TRBV5-5; d_call: TRBD2; cdr3_aa: CASSISGRASSYEQYF; cdr3_nt: TGTGCCAGCAGCATTAGCGGGAGAGCGAGCTCCTACGAGCAGTACTTC
j_call: TRBJ2-1; clone_size: few; v_call: TRBV29-1; d_call: NA; cdr3_aa: CSVVLKRVYKINEQFF; cdr3_nt: TGCAGCGTTGTCCTAAAGCGGGTTTACAAGATAAATGAGCAGTTCTTC
j_call: TRBJ2-2; clone_size: NA; v_call: TRBV2; d_call: TRBD2; cdr3_aa: CASSATSGKGTGELFF; cdr3_nt: TGTGCCAGCAGTGCGACTAGCGGGAAGGGCACCGGGGAGCTGTTTTTT
j_call: TRBJ2-2; clone_size: once; v_call: TRBV5-1; d_call: TRBD2; cdr3_aa: CASRAGTSGNGELFF; cdr3_nt: TGCGCCAGCAGGGCCGGGACTAGCGGGAATGGGGAGCTGTTTTTT
j_call: TRBJ2-1; clone_size: NA; v_call: TRBV19; d_call: TRBD2; cdr3_aa: CASSKLAGDEQFF; cdr3_nt: TGTGCCAGTAGTAAACTAGCGGGAGATGAGCAGTTCTTC
j_call: TRBJ1-1; clone_size: NA; v_call: TRBV6-6; d_call: NA; cdr3_aa: CASSFGGRAPEAFF; cdr3_nt: TGTGCCAGCAGTTTCGGCGGCAGGGCCCCTGAAGCTTTCTTT
j_call: TRBJ2-7; clone_size: NA; v_call: TRBV18; d_call: TRBD2; cdr3_aa: CASSPRNEAGAREQYF; cdr3_nt: TGTGCCAGCTCACCACGAAATGAAGCGGGAGCGAGAGAGCAGTACTTC
j_call: TRBJ2-7; clone_size: once; v_call: TRBV5-1; d_call: NA; cdr3_aa: CASSYGTYEQYF; cdr3_nt: TGCGCCAGCAGCTACGGGACCTACGAGCAGTACTTC
j_call: TRBJ1-5; clone_size: NA; v_call: TRBV4-1; d_call: NA; cdr3_aa: CASSQERLGQSNQPQHF; cdr3_nt: TGCGCCAGCAGCCAAGAAAGGTTGGGACAAAGCAATCAGCCCCAGCATTTT
j_call: TRBJ1-1; clone_size: NA; v_call: TRBV5-1; d_call: TRBD1; cdr3_aa: CASKPLGQGGTEAFF; cdr3_nt: TGCGCCAGCAAGCCACTAGGACAGGGCGGGACTGAAGCTTTCTTT
j_call: TRBJ2-3; clone_size: once; v_call: TRBV18; d_call: NA; cdr3_aa: CASSRGDTDTQYF; cdr3_nt: TGTGCCAGCTCACGGGGGGATACAGATACGCAGTATTTT
j_call: TRBJ2-3; clone_size: once; v_call: TRBV27; d_call: NA; cdr3_aa: CASSFSFTDTQYF; cdr3_nt: TGTGCCAGCAGTTTTTCGTTCACAGATACGCAGTATTTT
j_call: TRBJ2-2; clone_size: once; v_call: TRBV10-3; d_call: TRBD1; cdr3_aa: CAISGPGQINTGELFF; cdr3_nt: TGTGCCATCAGTGGACCGGGACAGATTAACACCGGGGAGCTGTTTTTT
j_call: TRBJ1-5; clone_size: NA; v_call: TRBV28; d_call: NA; cdr3_aa: CASSFPGQGLVQQPQHF; cdr3_nt: TGTGCCAGCAGTTTCCCGGGGCAGGGGTTAGTGCAACAGCCCCAGCATTTT
j_call: TRBJ2-1; clone_size: NA; v_call: TRBV28; d_call: NA; cdr3_aa: CASSRTMGEQFF; cdr3_nt: TGTGCCAGCAGTCGGACAATGGGAGAGCAGTTCTTC
j_call: TRBJ1-2; clone_size: few; v_call: TRBV2; d_call: NA; cdr3_aa: CASSFNRDGYTF; cdr3_nt: TGTGCCAGCAGCTTCAACAGGGATGGCTACACCTTC